This passage covers 23 T cell receptor beta chains from one sample sequenced in a study of T-cell reconstitution after alpha-beta-depleted transplantation in children. TCRbeta library construction was performed incorporating unique molecular identifiers. MiXCR was run by TCRdb on the PCR reads, yielding one entry per CDR3 protein. This sample has fewer than 450,000 distinct CDR3 sequences, with roughly 15% found just once. The source material was PBMCs, mostly from graft donor cells, sampled 360 days after TCRalphabeta/CD19-depleted stem cell transplant. All receptors derive from a male patient under 10 years old who had a stem cell transplant for acute lymphoblastic leukemia, so the T cells may come from the graft donor.

The V and J genes are TRBV12-3 or TRBV12-4 and TRBJ1-1, with a tentative D call TRBD1 (5 bases). This CDR3 region has 16 residues. V gave up 3 bases and J gave up 6 bases, with 20 bases separating them. The DNA of the CDR3 is TGTGCCAGCAGTTTCAAGGCTGGGGGGATGTACTCTGAAGCTTTCTTT. It translates to CASSFKAGGMYSEAFF.

The rearrangement links TRBV20-1 to TRBJ2-7; D gene ambiguous. The V end lost 3 bases, the J end lost 7 bases, and 10 bases lay between the germline ends. This CDR3 contains 11 residues. The germline V gene encodes CDR1 DFQATT and CDR2 SNEGSKA (reference sequence). CDR3 coding DNA: TGCAGTGCTAGTCTCGATTGGGAGCAGTACTTC. This sequence encodes CSASLDWEQYF.

This clonotype was counted a single time. This chain joins TRBV4-3 and TRBJ1-4; D call uncertain. The CDR3 sequence is 12 residues long. Trimming took off 4 bases at V and 13 bases at J, with 13 bases between the two ends. Per germline, CDR1 LGHNA and CDR2 YSLEER. CDR3 loop: CASSPPAEGLFF. CDR3 in DNA: TGCGCCAGCAGCCCTCCGGCCGAAGGACTGTTTTTT.

This clonotype was seen more than once but under ten times. The chain employs TRBV6-2 or TRBV6-3 and TRBJ1-2, with 8 bases aligning to TRBD1. The germline gives CDR1 MNHEY, CDR2 SVGEGT. The CDR3 is 16 residues long. The trim removed 4 bases at V and 4 bases at J, leaving 11 bases unmatched. DNA of the CDR3: TGTGCCAGCAGTTCTTCCCCGGACAGGGTATTCTATGGCTACACCTTC. Translating it yields CASSSSPDRVFYGYTF.

This clonotype has ten or more counts. V is TRBV29-1 and J is TRBJ2-1, with D hard to call. The CDR3 totals 13 residues. V was trimmed by 6 bases and J by 6 bases, leaving 15 bases between them. Germline V lookup: CDR1 SQVTM, CDR2 ANQGSEA. The CDR3 sequence: CSVSIELLNEQFF. The DNA of the CDR3 is TGCAGCGTCTCCATAGAGTTGCTCAATGAGCAGTTCTTC.

The table lists this clonotype with many counts. The chain employs TRBV7-2 and TRBJ1-1; D remains ambiguous. CDR1 and CDR2 (germline): SGHTA, FQGNSA. The V end lost 5 bases, the J end lost 7 bases, and 11 bases lay between the germline ends. This CDR3 comprises 12 residues. The CDR3 region has the DNA TGTGCCAGCAGCCTCTCTGGGTTTGAAGCTTTCTTT. This codes for CASSLSGFEAFF.

This clonotype occurred a few times. The chain recombines TRBV29-1 with TRBJ2-1, with a tentative D call TRBD1 (6 bases). This CDR3 is 16 amino acids long. Trimming cost V 8 bases and J 4 bases, with 24 bases left between them. The germline CDR1 and CDR2 sequences are SQVTM and ANQGSEA. CDR3 in amino acids: CSTTSSRGTGYNEQFF. Here the CDR3 DNA reads TGCAGCACCACTTCCTCCAGGGGCACCGGATACAATGAGCAGTTCTTC.

The chain combines TRBV15 with TRBJ2-1; 7 bases fit TRBD1. The germline V gene encodes CDR1 LNHNV and CDR2 YYDKDF (reference sequence). Trimming at V came to 1 base and at J to 9 bases, leaving 6 bases not matched to a gene. CDR3 length: 14 residues. CDR3 protein: CATSRVSTGLEQFF. DNA of the CDR3: TGTGCCACCAGCAGAGTATCGACAGGGCTTGAGCAGTTCTTC.

This clonotype has a count of ten or more. CDR3 DNA sequence: TGTGCCAGCAGTTCCAGACAGGTCTCCTACAATGAGCAGTTCTTC. Encoded protein: CASSSRQVSYNEQFF. The rearrangement joins TRBV11-2 to TRBJ2-1; the D gene is possibly TRBD1 (6 bases). Germline CDR1 SGHAT, CDR2 FQNNGV. V was pared by 6 bases and J by 0 bases, with 12 bases between. The CDR3 covers 15 residues.

The table lists this clonotype with a few counts. V usage is TRBV12-3 or TRBV12-4 and J usage is TRBJ2-5; D is possibly TRBD2 (5 bases). The CDR3 runs 14 residues. The ends were cut back, 4 bases at V and 2 bases at J, with 11 bases in the middle. This chain's CDR3 is CASSSDFLQETQYF. In nucleotides, the CDR3 is TGTGCCAGCAGTTCGGACTTCCTACAAGAGACCCAGTACTTC.

This sequence joins TRBV5-1 and TRBJ2-7; D tentatively fits TRBD1 or TRBD2 (5 bases each). This CDR3 region has 15 residues. Per germline, CDR1 SGHRS and CDR2 YFSETQ. V shed 2 bases and J shed 2 bases, with 14 bases lying between them. CDR3 sequence reads: CASSFGDGAPYEQYF. CDR3 DNA: TGCGCCAGCAGCTTCGGAGACGGGGCCCCCTACGAGCAGTACTTC.

This chain links TRBV19 with TRBJ1-1; D is ambiguous. This CDR3 contains 13 residues. The germline CDR1 and CDR2 sequences are LNHDA and SQIVND (reference sequence). Trimming cost V 2 bases and J 4 bases, with 8 bases left between them. In DNA form, the CDR3 reads TGTGCCAGTAGTATAAACATCGGCACTGAAGCTTTCTTT. Its translation: CASSINIGTEAFF.

The J gene is TRBJ2-7, the V gene TRBV28; D may match TRBD1 or TRBD2 (5 bases each). The V gene's germline CDR1 is MDHEN and CDR2 SYDVKM. Trimming pared 9 bases from V and 1 base from J, leaving 19 bases between. This CDR3 region has 15 residues. CDR3 sequence (DNA): TGTGCCAGTCTCAACTGGGACGAAGCATCCTACGAGCAGTACTTC. Translation: CASLNWDEASYEQYF.

This sequence joins TRBV12-3 or TRBV12-4 and TRBJ1-2, with 11 bases fitting TRBD1. The J segment lost 8 bases and the V segment lost 3 bases, leaving 8 bases of the junction unmatched. The CDR3 sequence is 15 residues long. As DNA, the CDR3 is TGTGCCAGCAGTTTTAGGACAGGGGGCGAAGGAGGCTACACCTTC. Residues: CASSFRTGGEGGYTF.

The V and J genes are TRBV12-3 or TRBV12-4 and TRBJ2-3, with D possibly matching TRBD2 (6 bases). This CDR3 comprises 15 residues. V dropped 5 bases and J dropped 2 bases, with 14 bases sitting between them. CDR3 DNA sequence: TGTGCCAGCAGTCCCGACGGGAGTGCCACAGATACGCAGTATTTT. This translates into CASSPDGSATDTQYF.

There are a few counts of this clonotype. The V and J genes are TRBV20-1 and TRBJ2-1, with D possibly TRBD2 on 6 matching bases. The length of the CDR3 is 14 residues. Trimming pared 5 bases from V and 2 bases from J, leaving 13 bases between. CDR1 and CDR2 (germline): DFQATT, SNEGSKA (reference sequence). The CDR3 here is CSAPRLGAYNEQFF. For the CDR3, the DNA is TGCAGTGCTCCCCGACTAGGGGCCTACAATGAGCAGTTCTTC.

This clonotype was recorded many times. The J gene is TRBJ1-2, the V gene TRBV4-2, with no clear D. Germline V gene data show CDR1 as LGHNA and CDR2 as YNFKEQ. This CDR3 contains 16 residues. V shed 1 base and J shed 0 bases, with 12 bases lying between them. The CDR3: CASSQGGMTSNYGYTF. The CDR3 nucleotides read TGTGCCAGCAGCCAAGGGGGAATGACTTCTAACTATGGCTACACCTTC.

The sample holds a few counts of this clonotype. The J gene is TRBJ2-4, the V gene TRBV7-9; 8 bases match TRBD1. The CDR3 is made up of 13 amino acids. Germline V gene sequence: CDR1 SEHNR, CDR2 FQNEAQ (reference sequence). After removal of 4 bases from V and 8 bases from J, the junction contained 4 bases not matched to a gene. The CDR3 coding sequence is TGTGCCAGCAGCTCCGCGGGACAGGACATTCAGTACTTC. As protein: CASSSAGQDIQYF.

This clonotype was observed a handful of times. The chain has TRBV30 and TRBJ2-2, with D tentatively TRBD2 (6 bases). Germline V gene lookup returns CDR1 GTSNPN and CDR2 SVGIG (reference sequence). V lost 5 bases to trimming and J lost 2 bases, with 12 bases between them. The CDR3 is 14 residues long. CDR3 protein: CAWGLSRNTGELFF. In nucleotides, the CDR3 is TGTGCCTGGGGACTAAGCCGTAACACCGGGGAGCTGTTTTTT.

This chain uses TRBV29-1 with TRBJ2-6; 7 bases line up with TRBD1. CDR1 and CDR2 (germline): SQVTM, ANQGSEA. The junction had 2 bases not matched to a gene; V was cut back by 7 bases and J by 2 bases. This CDR3 spans 13 amino acids. The CDR3 DNA sequence: TGCAGCGCGACAGGGACTGGGGCCAACGTCCTGACTTTC. Protein sequence: CSATGTGANVLTF.

The V call is TRBV20-1, the J call TRBJ2-1, with 8 bases aligning to TRBD2. CDR1 is DFQATT, CDR2 SNEGSKA, per germline (reference sequence). This CDR3 has 13 residues. CDR3 sequence reads: CSGTSGNYNEQFF. The CDR3 region has the DNA TGCAGCGGCACTAGCGGAAACTACAATGAGCAGTTCTTC.

The genes are TRBV4-3 and TRBJ2-7; no reliable D call. The germline CDR1 and CDR2 sequences are LGHNA and YSLEER. CDR3 length equals 13 residues. V was clipped by 1 base and J by 0 bases, with 4 bases between them. CDR3 in DNA: TGCGCCAGCAGCCAAGGGTCCTCCTACGAGCAGTACTTC. Its protein product is CASSQGSSYEQYF.

The rearrangement joins TRBV6-1 to TRBJ2-6; no firm D call. The CDR3 is 14 residues long. Trimming removed 6 bases from V and 4 bases from J, with 10 bases in between. CDR1 and CDR2 from the germline V gene are MNHNS and SASEGT. The CDR3 nucleotides are TGTGCCAGCAGGGTTCCGGGCGGGGCCAACGTCCTGACTTTC. Amino acids: CASRVPGGANVLTF.